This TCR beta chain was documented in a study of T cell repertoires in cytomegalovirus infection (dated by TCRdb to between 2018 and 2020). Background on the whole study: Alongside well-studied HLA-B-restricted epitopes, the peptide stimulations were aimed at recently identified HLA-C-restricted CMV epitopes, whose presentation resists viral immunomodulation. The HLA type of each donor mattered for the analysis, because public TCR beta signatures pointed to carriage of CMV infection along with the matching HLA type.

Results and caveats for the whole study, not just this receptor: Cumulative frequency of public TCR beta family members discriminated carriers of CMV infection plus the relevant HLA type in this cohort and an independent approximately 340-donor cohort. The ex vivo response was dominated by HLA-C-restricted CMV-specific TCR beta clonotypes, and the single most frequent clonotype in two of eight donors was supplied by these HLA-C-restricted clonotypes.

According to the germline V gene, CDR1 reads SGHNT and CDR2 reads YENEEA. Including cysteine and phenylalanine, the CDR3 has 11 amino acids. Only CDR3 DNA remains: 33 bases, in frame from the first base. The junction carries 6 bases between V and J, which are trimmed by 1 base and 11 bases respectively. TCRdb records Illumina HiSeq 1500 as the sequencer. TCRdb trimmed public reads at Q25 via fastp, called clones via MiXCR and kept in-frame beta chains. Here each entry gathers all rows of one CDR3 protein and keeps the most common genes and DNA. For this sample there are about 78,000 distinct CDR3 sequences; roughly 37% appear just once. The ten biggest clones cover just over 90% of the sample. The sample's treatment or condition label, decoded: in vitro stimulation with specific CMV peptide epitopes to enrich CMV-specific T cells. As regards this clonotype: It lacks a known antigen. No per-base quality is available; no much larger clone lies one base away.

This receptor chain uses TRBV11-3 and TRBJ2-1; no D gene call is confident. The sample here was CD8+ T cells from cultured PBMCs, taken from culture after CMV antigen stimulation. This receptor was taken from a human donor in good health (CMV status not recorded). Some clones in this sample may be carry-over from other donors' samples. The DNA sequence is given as TGTGCCAGCAGCTTAGGCTACCAGCAGTTCTTC. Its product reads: CASSLGYQQFF.